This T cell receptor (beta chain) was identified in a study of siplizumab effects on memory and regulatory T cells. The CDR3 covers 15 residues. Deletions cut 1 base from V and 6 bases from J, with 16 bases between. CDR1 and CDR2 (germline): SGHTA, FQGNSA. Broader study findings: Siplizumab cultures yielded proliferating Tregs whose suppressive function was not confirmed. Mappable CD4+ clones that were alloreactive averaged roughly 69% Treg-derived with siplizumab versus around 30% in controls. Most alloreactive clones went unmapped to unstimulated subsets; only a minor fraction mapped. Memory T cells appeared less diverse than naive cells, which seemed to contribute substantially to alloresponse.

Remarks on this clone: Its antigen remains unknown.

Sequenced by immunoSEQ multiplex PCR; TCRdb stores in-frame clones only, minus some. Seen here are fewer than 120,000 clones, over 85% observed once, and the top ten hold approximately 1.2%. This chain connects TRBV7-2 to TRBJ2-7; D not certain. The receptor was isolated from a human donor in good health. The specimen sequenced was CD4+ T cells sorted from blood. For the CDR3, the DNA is TGTGCCAGCAGCTTAGAGAGTGGAGCGAGTTCCGAGCAGTACTTC. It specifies CASSLESGASSEQYF.